Listed below are T cell receptor beta chains from one sample, sequenced in a study of T cells in Graves' hyperthyroidism and ophthalmopathy. From the multiplex PCR reads, TCRdb called clonotypes with MiXCR, one entry per CDR3 protein. Of around 440,000 distinct CDR3 sequences in the sample, 15% to 19% were seen once. Sequencing was done on a sample of blood. The receptors here all came from a young woman with Graves' hyperthyroidism. Each CDR3 is given with its conserved first and last residue. A D gene is named only where the DNA matches it firmly. Where a row states a size, it is once, few, many or the class of an expanded clone; other rows omit it.

clone size: -; V gene: TRBV25-1; J gene: TRBJ2-3; D gene: -; CDR3 DNA: TGTGCCAGCAGCAACGATGGGAGTCGAGATACGCAGTATTTT; CDR3 protein: CASSNDGSRDTQYF
clone size: many; V gene: TRBV10-3; J gene: TRBJ1-1; D gene: -; CDR3 DNA: TGTGCCATCAGCCCAGGACCGGTGAACACTGAAGCTTTCTTT; CDR3 protein: CAISPGPVNTEAFF
clone size: -; V gene: TRBV19; J gene: TRBJ1-1; D gene: TRBD1; CDR3 DNA: TGTGCCAGTAGTGGGGGACAGTACACTGAAGCTTTCTTT; CDR3 protein: CASSGGQYTEAFF
clone size: many; V gene: TRBV2; J gene: TRBJ1-5; D gene: -; CDR3 DNA: TGTGCCAGCAGAACCGGGGGTAAGGGCAATCAGCCCCAGCATTTT; CDR3 protein: CASRTGGKGNQPQHF
clone size: many; V gene: TRBV29-1; J gene: TRBJ2-7; D gene: -; CDR3 DNA: TGCAGCGCCTTAGGGGGCTCCTACGAGCAGTACTTC; CDR3 protein: CSALGGSYEQYF
clone size: few; V gene: TRBV3-1; J gene: TRBJ1-4; D gene: -; CDR3 DNA: TGTGCCAGCAGCCTCCTCAGGGAGGAAAAACTGTTTTTT; CDR3 protein: CASSLLREEKLFF
clone size: -; V gene: TRBV12-3/TRBV12-4; J gene: TRBJ2-7; D gene: -; CDR3 DNA: TGTGCCAGCAGCCGGGATGCCTACGAGCAGTACTTC; CDR3 protein: CASSRDAYEQYF
clone size: once; V gene: TRBV7-8; J gene: TRBJ1-4; D gene: -; CDR3 DNA: TGTGCCAGCAGCCCCCGTACCTCGGGGGTCGGAGAAAAACTGTTTTTT; CDR3 protein: CASSPRTSGVGEKLFF
clone size: many; V gene: TRBV3-1; J gene: TRBJ1-5; D gene: -; CDR3 DNA: TGTGCCAGCAGCCAAGGACACGCAAGCAATCAGCCCCAGCATTTT; CDR3 protein: CASSQGHASNQPQHF
clone size: many; V gene: TRBV7-9; J gene: TRBJ2-3; D gene: TRBD2; CDR3 DNA: TGTGCCAGCAGCTTAAGCGGGGTCGGGCCAGATACGCAGTATTTT; CDR3 protein: CASSLSGVGPDTQYF
clone size: few; V gene: TRBV11-2; J gene: TRBJ1-6; D gene: -; CDR3 DNA: TGTGCCAGCAACTTATCCGGGACGGCTACACCCCCCCACTTT; CDR3 protein: CASNLSGTATPPHF
clone size: many; V gene: TRBV7-2; J gene: TRBJ2-7; D gene: -; CDR3 DNA: TGTGCCAGCAGCTTAGAGGGGACGGGGGCGTTCGGCTACGAGCAGTACTTC; CDR3 protein: CASSLEGTGAFGYEQYF
clone size: many; V gene: TRBV7-2; J gene: TRBJ1-1; D gene: TRBD1; CDR3 DNA: TGTGCCAGCAGCTTAGGAGACAGGGGGCCTGAAGCTTTCTTT; CDR3 protein: CASSLGDRGPEAFF
clone size: many; V gene: TRBV3-1; J gene: TRBJ1-1; D gene: -; CDR3 DNA: TGTGCCAGCAGCCCCGCGCATGGGGCCGGCACTGAAGCTTTCTTT; CDR3 protein: CASSPAHGAGTEAFF
clone size: -; V gene: TRBV5-1; J gene: TRBJ2-2; D gene: TRBD1; CDR3 DNA: TGCGCCAGCAGCCCGGGACAGATTACCGGGGAGCTGTTTTTT; CDR3 protein: CASSPGQITGELFF
clone size: many; V gene: TRBV11-2; J gene: TRBJ2-5; D gene: TRBD2; CDR3 DNA: TGTGCCAGCAGCCCCTGGACTAGCGGGGGGTGGGAGACCCAGTACTTC; CDR3 protein: CASSPWTSGGWETQYF
clone size: many; V gene: TRBV6-6; J gene: TRBJ2-5; D gene: -; CDR3 DNA: TGTGCCAGCAGTTACCTTGTCGACTTACAAGAGACCCAGTACTTC; CDR3 protein: CASSYLVDLQETQYF
clone size: -; V gene: TRBV2; J gene: TRBJ2-7; D gene: TRBD2; CDR3 DNA: TGTGCCAGCAGTGTGCCGGGACTAGCGGGAGCTGGCAACGAGCAGTACTTC; CDR3 protein: CASSVPGLAGAGNEQYF
clone size: -; V gene: TRBV19; J gene: TRBJ2-3; D gene: -; CDR3 DNA: TGTGCCAGTAGTATTGGCGGGAGCACAGATACGCAGTATTTT; CDR3 protein: CASSIGGSTDTQYF
clone size: many; V gene: TRBV11-2; J gene: TRBJ2-5; D gene: TRBD2; CDR3 DNA: TGTGCCAGCAGCTTTCTAGCGGGGGGTGGAGAGACCCAGTACTTC; CDR3 protein: CASSFLAGGGETQYF
clone size: many; V gene: TRBV6-6; J gene: TRBJ2-1; D gene: TRBD2; CDR3 DNA: TGTGCCAGCAGTTACTCTCAACTAGCGGGAGTCCGCTACAATGAGCAGTTCTTC; CDR3 protein: CASSYSQLAGVRYNEQFF
clone size: once; V gene: TRBV10-3; J gene: TRBJ2-5; D gene: TRBD1; CDR3 DNA: TGTGCCTCTGCAGGGGGGACCCAGTACTTC; CDR3 protein: CASAGGTQYF
clone size: many; V gene: TRBV20-1; J gene: TRBJ2-5; D gene: -; CDR3 DNA: TGCAGTGCTAGGGGGACGGTAGGAGAGACCCAGTACTTC; CDR3 protein: CSARGTVGETQYF
clone size: many; V gene: TRBV12-3/TRBV12-4; J gene: TRBJ1-4; D gene: -; CDR3 DNA: TGTGCCAGCAGCCCTGGACAGCCTCACACAACTAATGAAAAACTGTTTTTT; CDR3 protein: CASSPGQPHTTNEKLFF
clone size: -; V gene: TRBV10-3; J gene: TRBJ1-1; D gene: TRBD1; CDR3 DNA: TGTGCCATCGGGGGGACAGGTAACACTGAAGCTTTCTTT; CDR3 protein: CAIGGTGNTEAFF
clone size: -; V gene: TRBV12-3/TRBV12-4; J gene: TRBJ2-3; D gene: -; CDR3 DNA: TGTGCCAGCAGCCACGAGAAGCGGGTATACACAGATACGCAGTATTTT; CDR3 protein: CASSHEKRVYTDTQYF
clone size: -; V gene: TRBV7-3; J gene: TRBJ2-7; D gene: -; CDR3 DNA: TGTGCCAGCAGCTTCGTTGGGCCTGGGGAACATGGGTACGAGCAGTACTTC; CDR3 protein: CASSFVGPGEHGYEQYF
clone size: many; V gene: TRBV7-8; J gene: TRBJ2-3; D gene: TRBD2; CDR3 DNA: TGTGCCAGCAGCTTGGGACTAGCGGGGGGGCCTATGTGGGATACGCAGTATTTT; CDR3 protein: CASSLGLAGGPMWDTQYF
clone size: many; V gene: TRBV28; J gene: TRBJ2-7; D gene: -; CDR3 DNA: TGTGCCAGCACCGTGGGGGCGAAGGTCGCCTACGAGCAGTACTTC; CDR3 protein: CASTVGAKVAYEQYF